These T cell receptor beta chains were read from a single sample in a study of shared clonotypes between healthy human individuals. Sequenced by immunoSEQ multiplex PCR; TCRdb stores in-frame clones only, minus some. The profile shows under 550,000 clones, approximately 95% of them singletons. Material: naive CD4+ T cells sorted from blood. The source is a woman between 25 and 40 years old in good health. The CDR3 runs from the conserved cysteine through the conserved F or W. The D gene is left open where the match is weak. Part of the rows lack a size; the others show once, few, many or a class for expanded clones.

>-|TRBV2|TRBJ1-5|-
CASNRDSNQPQHF
TGTGCCAGCAATAGAGATAGCAATCAGCCCCAGCATTTT
>-|TRBV27|TRBJ1-2|-
CASSLRSPKGVYGYTF
TGTGCCAGCAGTTTACGGTCTCCCAAAGGGGTTTATGGCTACACCTTC
>TRBD2|TRBV6-1|TRBJ2-7|-
CASTGGGAYEQYF
TGTGCCAGCACCGGCGGGGGGGCCTACGAGCAGTACTTC
>-|TRBV7-9|TRBJ2-1|-
CASRASGPSSYNEQFF
TGTGCCAGCAGGGCCAGCGGACCAAGCTCCTACAATGAGCAGTTCTTC
>-|TRBV28|TRBJ1-6|-
CASSLSPGDDSPLHF
TGTGCCAGCAGTTTATCTCCAGGGGACGATTCACCCCTCCACTTT
>-|TRBV19|TRBJ1-5|once
CASSITGSIGNQPQHF
TGTGCCAGTAGTATCACAGGGAGTATTGGCAATCAGCCCCAGCATTTT
>TRBD2|TRBV4-1|TRBJ2-3|-
CASSQGILAGVTDTQYF
TGCGCCAGCAGCCAAGGAATACTAGCGGGGGTCACAGATACGCAGTATTTT
>TRBD2|TRBV5-1|TRBJ2-3|-
CASSLGGSGRRTDTQYF
TGCGCCAGCAGCTTGGGAGGTAGCGGGAGGAGGACAGATACGCAGTATTTT
>TRBD2|TRBV15|TRBJ2-7|once
CATSRSTSGSYEQYF
TGTGCCACCAGCAGATCCACTAGCGGCTCCTACGAGCAGTACTTC
>-|TRBV7-9|TRBJ2-1|-
CASSLGGDGHNEQFF
TGTGCCAGCAGCTTAGGGGGGGACGGACACAATGAGCAGTTCTTC
>-|TRBV5-1|TRBJ2-7|-
CASSYSGGTGEQYF
TGCGCCAGCAGCTATTCAGGGGGGACTGGCGAGCAGTACTTC
>-|TRBV10-3|TRBJ1-6|once
CAIRDRSGSYNSPLHF
TGTGCCATCAGAGACAGATCGGGCTCCTATAATTCACCCCTCCACTTT
>-|TRBV7-9|TRBJ1-3|-
CASKGPRQPRNTIYF
TGTGCCAGCAAAGGGCCGAGACAGCCAAGAAACACCATATATTTT
>-|TRBV5-4|TRBJ2-1|-
CASSLAPTGRNYNEQFF
TGTGCCAGCAGCTTGGCCCCGACAGGGAGGAATTACAATGAGCAGTTCTTC
>-|TRBV5-1|TRBJ2-5|-
CASGFGLGREVKETQYF
TGCGCCAGCGGCTTCGGTTTGGGAAGGGAGGTAAAGGAGACCCAGTACTTC
>TRBD1|TRBV6-5|TRBJ1-1|-
CASSYSVGTGTEAFF
TGTGCCAGCAGTTACTCAGTAGGGACAGGCACTGAAGCTTTCTTT
>-|TRBV27|TRBJ1-4|once
CASSTQVREKLFF
TGTGCCAGCAGTACCCAGGTTCGGGAAAAACTGTTTTTT
>-|TRBV10-3|TRBJ1-1|-
CATARGLDTEAFF
TGTGCCACTGCCCGGGGGCTGGACACTGAAGCTTTCTTT
>TRBD2|TRBV11-1|TRBJ2-7|-
CASSLFGASGIYEQYF
TGTGCCAGCAGCTTATTTGGCGCTAGCGGAATCTACGAGCAGTACTTC
>-|TRBV2|TRBJ2-6|-
CASKGQGANVLTF
TGTGCCAGTAAAGGACAGGGGGCCAACGTCCTGACTTTC
>-|TRBV6-6|TRBJ1-5|-
CATRSGLSDNQPQHF
TGTGCCACACGCTCTGGACTTTCGGACAATCAGCCCCAGCATTTT
>-|TRBV6-5|TRBJ2-3|-
CASSYGDSTDTQYF
TGTGCCAGCAGTTACGGGGATTCCACAGATACGCAGTATTTT
>TRBD2|TRBV15|TRBJ2-7|once
CATSRTSGAYEQYF
TGTGCCACCAGCAGGACTAGCGGGGCCTACGAGCAGTACTTC
>-|TRBV29-1|TRBJ1-1|-
CSDLKPGTEAFF
TGCAGCGATCTAAAGCCCGGCACTGAAGCTTTCTTT
>TRBD1|TRBV7-9|TRBJ1-1|-
CASSRQGSPTEAFF
TGTGCCAGCAGTCGACAGGGGTCCCCCACTGAAGCTTTCTTT
>-|TRBV11-2|TRBJ2-3|-
CASSSRTADTQYF
TGTGCCAGCAGCTCCAGGACAGCAGATACGCAGTATTTT
>-|TRBV18|TRBJ2-3|once
CASSPGPRTDTQYF
TGTGCCAGCTCACCAGGGCCGCGCACAGATACGCAGTATTTT
>TRBD1|TRBV11-2|TRBJ1-2|-
CASGQGVGPWNYGYTF
TGTGCCAGCGGACAGGGTGTGGGCCCCTGGAACTATGGCTACACCTTC
>-|TRBV2|TRBJ2-6|-
CASSGLQAGANVLTF
TGTGCCAGCAGTGGGTTACAGGCTGGGGCCAACGTCCTGACTTTC
>TRBD2|TRBV5-1|TRBJ2-1|-
CASSSGTSVGNEQFF
TGCGCCAGCAGCTCCGGGACTAGTGTTGGCAATGAGCAGTTCTTC
>-|TRBV7-9|TRBJ2-7|-
CASSSAYEQYF
TGTGCCAGCAGCTCTGCCTACGAGCAGTACTTC
>-|TRBV28|TRBJ2-4|-
CASTRVGAKNIQYF
TGTGCCAGCACCAGGGTTGGGGCCAAAAACATTCAGTACTTC
>-|TRBV19|TRBJ2-1|-
CASSRGGGRIDEQFF
TGTGCCAGTAGTCGAGGGGGAGGGCGGATAGATGAGCAGTTCTTC
>-|TRBV19|TRBJ2-3|-
CASSQNTDTQYF
TGTGCCAGTAGCCAGAACACAGATACGCAGTATTTT
>TRBD2|TRBV5-1|TRBJ2-5|-
CASSTTSGIGETQYF
TGCGCCAGCAGCACGACTAGCGGGATAGGAGAGACCCAGTACTTC
>TRBD1|TRBV19|TRBJ1-1|once
CASSGRDRGFDTEAFF
TGTGCCAGTAGTGGAAGAGACAGGGGCTTTGACACTGAAGCTTTCTTT
>TRBD1|TRBV5-1|TRBJ2-7|-
CASSFRDREDEQYF
TGCGCCAGCAGCTTCCGGGACAGGGAGGACGAGCAGTACTTC
>TRBD1|TRBV2|TRBJ2-7|-
CASSGDRGIEQYF
TGTGCCAGCAGTGGGGACAGGGGAATCGAGCAGTACTTC
>TRBD2|TRBV7-2|TRBJ2-6|-
CASSPGGSGANVLTF
TGTGCCAGCAGCCCGGGGGGCTCTGGGGCCAACGTCCTGACTTTC